The 27 T cell receptor beta chains below come from one sample, sequenced in a study of OX40 agonist ivuxolimab in advanced cancers. The assay was immunoSEQ multiplex PCR, and TCRdb's table has in-frame clones only and misses some. The sample lists about 44,000 clones, over 90% occurring once. The starting material was CD4+ or CD8+ T cells sorted from blood, obtained in a trial of the OX40 agonist ivuxolimab. These TCRs come from an adult with an advanced solid tumor such as melanoma, head and neck, liver or kidney cancer.

This clone was seen just once. This chain joins TRBV19 and TRBJ1-5, with D hard to call. This CDR3 is built from 14 residues. V lost 8 bases and J lost 0, with 11 bases in between. From germline, CDR1 is LNHDA and CDR2 SQIVND (reference sequence). CDR3 residues: CASDTSYSNQPQHF. The CDR3 DNA is TGTGCCAGTGATACATCGTATAGCAATCAGCCCCAGCATTTT.

The chain links TRBV7-6 to TRBJ1-1; 8 nucleotides match TRBD1. The CDR3 consists of 15 residues. With V trimmed by 3 bases and J by 6 bases, 9 bases remained unmatched. From germline, CDR1 is SGHVS and CDR2 FNYEAQ. CDR3 coding DNA: TGTGCCAGCAGCTTGGATACTGCAGGGGGCCCTGAAGCTTTCTTT. Protein product: CASSLDTAGGPEAFF. Combining the CDR3 with reference TRBV7-6 and TRBJ1-1 gives the whole variable domain GAGVSQSPRYKVTKRGQDVALRCDPISGHVSLYWYRQALGQGPEFLTYFNYEAQQDKSGLPNDRFSAERPEGSISTLTIQRTEQRDSAMYRCASSLDTAGGPEAFFGQGTRLTVV.

The CDR3 DNA is TGCGCCAGCAGCCAAGAGACCGGACAGGGGGCATGGTATGGCTACACCTTC. Translation: CASSQETGQGAWYGYTF. The rearrangement joins TRBV4-3 to TRBJ1-2; 11 bases are a match to TRBD1. The germline V gene encodes CDR1 LGHNA and CDR2 YSLEER. Trimming at V came to 0 bases and at J to 5 bases, leaving 8 bases not matched to a gene. The CDR3 has 17 amino acids.

This clone has just one count. The rearrangement links TRBV6-5 to TRBJ2-2, with no clear D. The CDR3 has 13 amino acids. V dropped 2 bases and J dropped 5 bases, with 6 bases sitting between them. Germline lookup yields CDR1 MNHEY and CDR2 SVGAGI. The CDR3 DNA sequence: TGTGCCAGCAGTTACGGGGTAACCGGGGAGCTGTTTTTT. Translated, it gives CASSYGVTGELFF.

As DNA, the CDR3 is TGTGCCAGCAGCGTAGGCCCACTAGCGGCTTCCTACGAGCAGTACTTC. Its translation is CASSVGPLAASYEQYF. The V call is TRBV9, the J call TRBJ2-7, with 8 positions matching TRBD2. The V gene's germline CDR1 is SGDLS and CDR2 YYNGEE. The CDR3 contains 16 residues. J gave up 1 base and V 0 bases, and 6 bases lay outside the gene matches.

The gene calls are TRBV7-9 and TRBJ2-5; 9 nucleotides agree with TRBD1. J was trimmed by 5 bases and V by 3 bases; bases with no gene match: 13. The CDR3 has 17 residues. The germline V gene has CDR1 SEHNR and CDR2 FQNEAQ (reference sequence). The chain's CDR3 is CASSFGTGGPSWETQYF. The CDR3 DNA reads TGTGCCAGCAGCTTCGGCACAGGGGGCCCCTCTTGGGAGACCCAGTACTTC.

V gene TRBV11-2 combines with J gene TRBJ2-7; no firm D call. V lost 5 bases and J lost 0, with 14 bases in between. This CDR3 spans 15 amino acids. Germline CDR1 and CDR2: SGHAT and FQNNGV. The CDR3 coding sequence is TGTGCCAGCAGCCCCCGGCAGACGGTCTCCTACGAGCAGTACTTC. It is translated as CASSPRQTVSYEQYF. The full variable domain, its missing parts supplied by reference TRBV11-2 and TRBJ2-7, is EAGVAQSPRYKIIEKRQSVAFWCNPISGHATLYWYQQILGQGPKLLIQFQNNGVVDDSQLPKDRFSAERLKGVDSTLKIQPAKLEDSAVYLCASSPRQTVSYEQYFGPGTRLTVT.

The V call is TRBV11-3, the J call TRBJ1-1, with TRBD1 matching 8 bases. CDR3 size: 14 residues. Germline loops: CDR1 SGHNT, CDR2 YENEEA. With V trimmed by 5 bases and J by 4 bases, 6 bases remained unmatched. The CDR3 sequence is CASSQRTGITEAFF. The CDR3 DNA is TGTGCCAGCAGCCAACGGACAGGGATCACTGAAGCTTTCTTT.

V is TRBV6-5 and J is TRBJ2-1, with TRBD2 identical over 10 bases. CDR1 MNHEY and CDR2 SVGAGI come from the germline V gene. The CDR3 has 15 residues. V lost 2 bases, J lost 7 bases, and 5 bases stayed unmatched. CDR3 protein: CASSYKLAGLNEQFF. CDR3 nucleotide sequence: TGTGCCAGCAGTTACAAACTAGCGGGACTGAATGAGCAGTTCTTC.

The J gene is TRBJ1-5, the V gene TRBV28, with 8 bases that match TRBD1. Germline trimming cut 1 base from V and 4 bases from J; bases unmatched to any gene: 12. The CDR3 length is 18 residues. CDR1 and CDR2 from the germline V gene are MDHEN and SYDVKM. The CDR3 reads CASSLFYPDRVVNQPQHF. The CDR3 coding sequence is TGTGCCAGCAGTTTATTCTACCCGGACAGGGTAGTAAATCAGCCCCAGCATTTT.

The chain is built from TRBV25-1 and TRBJ1-3; the D is unclear. The CDR3 spans 14 residues. The V gene's germline CDR1 is MGHDK and CDR2 SYGVNS. The V end lost 3 bases, the J end lost 0 bases, and 6 bases lay between the germline ends. In DNA form, the CDR3 reads TGTGCCAGCAGTGACTACAACTCTGGAAACACCATATATTTT. Translated, it gives CASSDYNSGNTIYF.

This sequence joins TRBV9 and TRBJ2-3, with 11 nucleotides matching TRBD2. This CDR3 comprises 16 residues. The junction had 6 bases not matched to a gene; V was cut back by 4 bases and J by 2 bases. The V gene's germline CDR1 is SGDLS and CDR2 YYNGEE. The CDR3: CASSSGLAVITDTQYF. In nucleotides, the CDR3 is TGTGCCAGCAGCTCGGGACTAGCGGTTATCACAGATACGCAGTATTTT.

Notes on this clone: Other DNA variants within this sample encode the same CDR3. The V call is TRBV28, the J call TRBJ2-3; D possibly corresponds to TRBD2 (6 bases). Between the trimmed V and J ends, which lost 3 bases and 3 bases, there was a span of 10 bases. This CDR3 is built from 14 residues. Germline V gene sequence: CDR1 MDHEN, CDR2 SYDVKM. CDR3 DNA: TGTGCCAGCAGTTTTCTTAGCGGAACAGATACGCAGTATTTT. It translates to CASSFLSGTDTQYF.

This clone has just a few counts. The gene calls are TRBV27 and TRBJ2-1; D is uncertain. V was pared by 3 bases and J by 5 bases, with 2 bases between. CDR3 length equals 11 residues. CDR1 is MNHEY and CDR2 is SMNVEV in the germline V gene (reference sequence). The CDR3 region has the DNA TGTGCCAGCAGTTTGGACAATGAGCAGTTCTTC. This codes for CASSLDNEQFF.

The rearrangement uses TRBV27 and TRBJ2-7; TRBD1 agrees at 7 bases. V was pared by 5 bases and J by 0 bases, with 10 bases of the junction left unmatched. CDR3 length equals 16 residues. Germline V gives CDR1 MNHEY, CDR2 SMNVEV (reference sequence). The CDR3 is CASSPLPGTVSYEQYF. The CDR3 coding sequence is TGTGCCAGCAGTCCTCTCCCCGGGACAGTCTCCTACGAGCAGTACTTC.

The chain links TRBV6-5 to TRBJ1-5, with TRBD1 matching 9 bases. In germline, CDR1 is MNHEY, CDR2 SVGAGI. The CDR3 contains 14 residues. J was trimmed by 6 bases and V by 4 bases; bases with no gene match: 4. DNA of the CDR3: TGTGCCAGCAGTTCAGGACAGGGGAGTCAGCCCCAGCATTTT. The encoded protein is CASSSGQGSQPQHF.

There are a few counts of this clone. This chain links TRBV5-4 with TRBJ2-5, with D possibly TRBD2 on 5 matching bases. Germline CDR1 is SGHNT and CDR2 is YYREEE (reference sequence). This CDR3 comprises 13 residues. V lost 0 bases and J lost 4, with 7 bases in between. The CDR3 DNA is TGTGCCAGCAGCTTGGACAGCGGAGAGACCCAGTACTTC. This translates into CASSLDSGETQYF.

The chain employs TRBV27 and TRBJ2-7; either TRBD1 or TRBD2 may fit D (5 bases each). V was shortened by 7 bases and J by 3 bases, with 13 bases between the two germline ends. The germline V gene has CDR1 MNHEY and CDR2 SMNVEV (reference sequence). The CDR3 spans 13 residues. The CDR3 coding sequence is TGTGCCAGCACCCTGGGACCGAGCTACGAGCAGTACTTC. Protein: CASTLGPSYEQYF.

The chain couples TRBV5-1 to TRBJ1-2; unclear D gene. The length of the CDR3 is 13 residues. Germline assignment: CDR1 SGHRS and CDR2 YFSETQ. V lost 4 bases and J lost 8, with 15 bases in between. The CDR3 DNA follows: TGCGCCAGCAGCATTTCAGCGGGTTACGGCTACACCTTC. Protein product: CASSISAGYGYTF.

The gene calls are TRBV7-8 and TRBJ2-7; D is uncertain. The germline V and J ends were trimmed by 2 bases and 0 bases, with 5 bases remaining between them. Per the germline V gene, CDR1 is SGHVS and CDR2 is FQNEAQ. The CDR3 is 13 residues long. In nucleotides, the CDR3 is TGTGCCAGCAGCTTAAGCTTCTCCTACGAGCAGTACTTC. This encodes CASSLSFSYEQYF. Full variable domain (missing parts from reference TRBV7-8 and TRBJ2-7): GAGVSQSPRYKVAKRGQDVALRCDPISGHVSLFWYQQALGQGPEFLTYFQNEAQLDKSGLPSDRFFAERPEGSVSTLKIQRTQQEDSAVYLCASSLSFSYEQYFGPGTRLTVT.

V is TRBV7-9 and J is TRBJ1-1, with D possibly being TRBD1 (5 bases). Trimming removed 5 bases at V and 6 bases at J, with 19 bases between. This CDR3 comprises 15 residues. Germline-derived CDR1 and CDR2 are SEHNR and FQNEAQ (reference sequence). For the CDR3, the DNA is TGTGCCAGCAGCCCGTCTCAGGGTAAAGACTCTGAAGCTTTCTTT. Translated: CASSPSQGKDSEAFF.

This clone is a singleton in its sample. The CDR3 coding sequence is TGTGCCAGCAGCTTAGCCCCGGCCCCTATCGTCGACGAGCAGTACTTC. Translating it yields CASSLAPAPIVDEQYF. The chain carries TRBV7-9 and TRBJ2-7, with no clear D. The CDR3 is 16 residues long. Trimming cost V 0 bases and J 5 bases, with 17 bases left between them. Germline V gene sequence: CDR1 SEHNR, CDR2 FQNEAQ (reference sequence).

The chain employs TRBV28 and TRBJ2-7; 9 positions agree with TRBD2. Per germline, CDR1 MDHEN and CDR2 SYDVKM. The CDR3 is made up of 15 amino acids. The V segment lost 4 bases and the J segment 6 bases; nucleotides outside the gene matches: 10. In DNA form, the CDR3 reads TGTGCCAGCAGTTCGCTCCGGGGACTAGCCTCCGAGCAGTACTTC. Translating it yields CASSSLRGLASEQYF.

This clone has just one count. V and J are TRBV6-5 and TRBJ2-5; TRBD2 might be the D (6 bases). This CDR3 has 13 amino acids. Germline CDR1 reads MNHEY; CDR2 reads SVGAGI. Trimming left V 7 bases short and J 2 bases short, with 11 bases between. The CDR3 DNA sequence: TGTGCCAGCAATCCGGGAGATCAAGAGACCCAGTACTTC. Protein product: CASNPGDQETQYF.

The CDR3 DNA is TGTGCCAGTAGTATAGCTGGGGGGGCTAATGAAAAACTGTTTTTT. This sequence encodes CASSIAGGANEKLFF. The chain joins TRBV19 to TRBJ1-4; D may be TRBD1 (5 bases). V dropped 1 base and J dropped 3 bases, with 9 bases sitting between them. CDR1 LNHDA and CDR2 SQIVND come from the germline V gene (reference sequence). The CDR3 runs to 15 residues.

A few counts support this clone. The chain uses TRBV9 and TRBJ1-2, with 7 bases aligning to TRBD1. The J segment lost 6 bases and the V segment lost 3 bases, leaving 5 bases of the junction unmatched. The V gene's germline CDR1 is SGDLS and CDR2 YYNGEE. This CDR3 has 13 amino acids. In DNA form, the CDR3 reads TGTGCCAGCAGCGCACAGGGGTCCCATGGCTACACCTTC. Translation: CASSAQGSHGYTF.

The V call is TRBV20-1, the J call TRBJ2-7; no definite D call. Trimming pared 5 bases from V and 4 bases from J, leaving 9 bases between. Germline V gene data show CDR1 as DFQATT and CDR2 as SNEGSKA (reference sequence). This CDR3 is 11 amino acids long. CDR3 DNA sequence: TGCAGTGCTCAAGACGGGTACGAGCAGTACTTC. Residues: CSAQDGYEQYF.